At least ten counts were recorded for the clone carrying this TCR beta chain. Its target is not known. The sample belongs to a study of T cells in Graves' hyperthyroidism and ophthalmopathy. RNA transcripts gave rise to amplified TCR beta CDR3 regions. The HTBI set primed first-round TCR CDR3 RT-PCR. TCRdb re-analysed the multiplex PCR reads in MiXCR, keeping a single row per CDR3 protein. Found here are a few hundred thousand distinct CDR3 sequences, under 15% of them singletons; the top ten hold around 9.2%. Study results and limitations: The majority of expanded thyroid clonotypes above 0.001 also appeared in blood.

CDR3 length: 15 residues. V shed 7 bases and J 1 base; nucleotides not matched to a gene: 8. Germline assignment: CDR1 LNHDA and CDR2 SQIVND (reference sequence). Graves' hyperthyroidism showing no ophthalmopathy progression within 18 months was considered stable. The chain recombines TRBV19 with TRBJ2-3; 7 bases map to TRBD2. The receptor was derived from a woman aged 18-29 years with Graves' hyperthyroidism. Sequencing used blood. The CDR3 spells CASTISAGGTDTQYF. CDR3 sequence (DNA): TGTGCCAGTACGATATCGGCGGGGGGCACAGATACGCAGTATTTT.